What follows are 10 T cell receptor beta chains derived from one specimen sequenced in a study of blood T cell repertoires in COVID-19. Only in-frame clones appear in the TCRdb table, and some are missing; sequencing was by immunoSEQ multiplex PCR. The sample has 180,000 or so clones; about 80% are singletons. The sequenced sample consisted of PBMCs or T cells enriched from blood (not recorded which). The receptors come from a man aged 35-49 years who had recovered from COVID-19.

Only one count was recorded for this clone. The chain is built from TRBV3-1 (or the pseudogene TRBV3-2) and TRBJ2-1; 12 positions match TRBD2. CDR1 and CDR2 from the germline V gene are LGHDT and YNNKEL (reference sequence). The V and J ends lost 4 bases and 8 bases, in that order; junction bases with no gene match: 12. This CDR3 region has 17 residues. CDR3 sequence: CASSPRGSSGGAYEQFF. The CDR3 DNA follows: TGTGCCAGCAGCCCGCGGGGGTCTAGCGGGGGGGCCTATGAGCAGTTCTTC.

V is TRBV5-1 and J is TRBJ1-2; the match to TRBD1 covers 10 bases. The CDR3 contains 15 residues. Germline V gene sequence: CDR1 SGHRS, CDR2 YFSETQ. After removal of 3 bases from V and 4 bases from J, the junction contained 6 bases not matched to a gene. CDR3 residues: CASSYGQGGGYGYTF. The CDR3 DNA sequence: TGCGCCAGCAGCTACGGACAGGGGGGCGGCTATGGCTACACCTTC.

The V gene is TRBV15, the J gene TRBJ2-3; 10 bases agree with TRBD1. This CDR3 is 18 amino acids long. CDR1 LNHNV and CDR2 YYDKDF come from the germline V gene (reference sequence). Trimming cost V 3 bases and J 6 bases; bases outside gene matches: 15. CDR3 sequence: CATSRAPGQGMFSDTQYF. The CDR3 bases are TGTGCCACCAGCAGGGCTCCGGGACAGGGGATGTTTTCGGATACGCAGTATTTT. Drawing the rest from reference TRBV15 and TRBJ2-3, the complete variable domain is DAMVIQNPRYQVTQFGKPVTLSCSQTLNHNVMYWYQQKSSQAPKLLFHYYDKDFNNEADTPDNFQSRRPNTSFCFLDIRSPGLGDTAMYLCATSRAPGQGMFSDTQYFGPGTRLTVL.

This clone turned up a few times. This chain connects TRBV5-4 to TRBJ1-2; no definite D call. This CDR3 region has 14 residues. CDR1 is SGHNT and CDR2 is YYREEE in the germline V gene (reference sequence). V shed 0 bases and J shed 5 bases, with 11 bases lying between them. Here the CDR3 reads CASSLVPGWYGYTF. In DNA form, the CDR3 reads TGTGCCAGCAGCTTGGTCCCGGGTTGGTATGGCTACACCTTC.

The genes are TRBV6-5 and TRBJ1-2; no reliable D call. The CDR3 sequence is 12 residues long. Germline V gene sequence: CDR1 MNHEY, CDR2 SVGAGI. V was cut by 5 bases and J by 3 bases, with 7 bases left in between. This CDR3 reads CASSHGDYGYTF. The DNA of the CDR3 is TGTGCCAGCAGTCACGGGGACTATGGCTACACCTTC.

The chain combines TRBV10-3 with TRBJ2-5, with TRBD2 matching over 9 bases. CDR1 and CDR2 (germline): ENHRY, SYGVKD. With V trimmed by 3 bases and J by 1 base, 9 bases remained unmatched. CDR3 length: 17 residues. The CDR3 DNA follows: TGTGCCATCAGTGAAAAGCGGGGGGCCGGGGGCCAAGAGACCCAGTACTTC. This codes for CAISEKRGAGGQETQYF.

The chain links TRBV5-6 to TRBJ1-4; 7 bases match TRBD1. CDR1 and CDR2 (germline): SGHDT, YYEEEE. The CDR3 has 15 amino acids. J gave up 13 bases and V 2 bases, and 14 bases lay outside the gene matches. CDR3 residues: CASSFSSQGGNRLFF. The DNA for the CDR3 is TGTGCCAGCAGCTTCAGTTCCCAGGGGGGAAATAGACTGTTTTTT. Supplemented by reference TRBV5-6 and TRBJ1-4, the full variable domain reads DAGVTQSPTHLIKTRGQQVTLRCSPKSGHDTVSWYQQALGQGPQFIFQYYEEEERQRGNFPDRFSGHQFPNYSSELNVNALLLGDSALYLCASSFSSQGGNRLFFGSGTQLSVL.

CDR3 residues: CASTRAGGGKLFF. The CDR3 bases are TGTGCCAGCACCAGGGCAGGGGGAGGAAAACTGTTTTTT. J is TRBJ1-4 and V is TRBV3-1 (or the pseudogene TRBV3-2), with TRBD1 matching over 7 bases. Germline-derived CDR1 and CDR2 are LGHDT and YNNKEL (reference sequence). With V trimmed by 7 bases and J by 10 bases, 9 bases remained unmatched. The CDR3 covers 13 residues.

The sample holds one count of this clone. CDR3 amino acids: CASRIRDNYEQYF. The CDR3 nucleotides are TGTGCCAGCAGGATCCGGGACAACTACGAGCAGTACTTC. This sequence joins TRBV28 and TRBJ2-7, with D perhaps TRBD1 (6 bases). This CDR3 is built from 13 residues. The V end was cut by 6 bases, the J end by 3 bases, with 12 bases between. Looked up from germline, CDR1 is MDHEN and CDR2 is SYDVKM.

In its sample, this clone was seen a few times. The rearrangement uses TRBV19 and TRBJ2-3, with 7 bases that match TRBD2. J gave up 1 base and V 5 bases, and 3 bases lay outside the gene matches. The CDR3 has 14 residues. Germline V lookup: CDR1 LNHDA, CDR2 SQIVND (reference sequence). The DNA for the CDR3 is TGTGCCAGTAGTGGCGGGGGAGGCACAGATACGCAGTATTTT. Translating it yields CASSGGGGTDTQYF.